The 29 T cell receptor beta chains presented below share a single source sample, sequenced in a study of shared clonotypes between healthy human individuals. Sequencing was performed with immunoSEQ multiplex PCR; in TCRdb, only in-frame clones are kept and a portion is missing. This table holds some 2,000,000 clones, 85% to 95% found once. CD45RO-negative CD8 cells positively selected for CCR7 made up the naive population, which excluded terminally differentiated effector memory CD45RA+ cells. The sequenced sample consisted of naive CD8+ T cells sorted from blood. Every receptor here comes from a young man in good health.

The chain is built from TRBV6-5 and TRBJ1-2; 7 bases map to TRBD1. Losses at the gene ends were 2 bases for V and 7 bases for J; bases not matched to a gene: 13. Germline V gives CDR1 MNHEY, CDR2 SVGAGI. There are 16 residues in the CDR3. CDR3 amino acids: CASSYDNRGLRGGYTF. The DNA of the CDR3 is TGTGCCAGCAGTTACGATAACAGGGGACTCCGAGGTGGCTACACCTTC.

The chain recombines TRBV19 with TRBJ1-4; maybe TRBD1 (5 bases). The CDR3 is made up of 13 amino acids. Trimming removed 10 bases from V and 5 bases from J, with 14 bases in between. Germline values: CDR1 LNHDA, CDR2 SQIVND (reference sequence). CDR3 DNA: TGTGCCACATGGGACGCAGGGAATGAAAAACTGTTTTTT. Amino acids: CATWDAGNEKLFF.

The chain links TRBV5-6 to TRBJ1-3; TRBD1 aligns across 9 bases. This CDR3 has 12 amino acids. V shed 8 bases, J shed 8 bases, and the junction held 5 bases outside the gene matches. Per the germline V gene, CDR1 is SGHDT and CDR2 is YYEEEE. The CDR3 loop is CASETGGDTIYF. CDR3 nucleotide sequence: TGTGCCAGTGAGACAGGGGGGGACACCATATATTTT.

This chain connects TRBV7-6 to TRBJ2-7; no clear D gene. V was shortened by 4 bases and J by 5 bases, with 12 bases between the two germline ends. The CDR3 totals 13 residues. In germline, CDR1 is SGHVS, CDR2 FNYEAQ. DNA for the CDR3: TGTGCCAGCAGCTCAATCTGGGGTAACGAGCAGTACTTC. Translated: CASSSIWGNEQYF. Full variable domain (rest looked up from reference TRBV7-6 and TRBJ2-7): GAGVSQSPRYKVTKRGQDVALRCDPISGHVSLYWYRQALGQGPEFLTYFNYEAQQDKSGLPNDRFSAERPEGSISTLTIQRTEQRDSAMYRCASSSIWGNEQYFGPGTRLTVT.

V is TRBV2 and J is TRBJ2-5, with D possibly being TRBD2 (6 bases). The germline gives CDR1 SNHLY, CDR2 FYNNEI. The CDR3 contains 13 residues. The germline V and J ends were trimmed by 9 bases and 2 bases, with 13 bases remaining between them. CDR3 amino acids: CARRIRGQETQYF. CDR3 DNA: TGTGCCAGAAGAATACGGGGGCAAGAGACCCAGTACTTC.

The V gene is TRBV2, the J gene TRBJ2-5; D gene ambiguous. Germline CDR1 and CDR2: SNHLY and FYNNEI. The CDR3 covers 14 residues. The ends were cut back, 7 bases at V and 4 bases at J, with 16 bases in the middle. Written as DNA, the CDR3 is TGTGCCAGCACCCCAGATAGGATGGGAGAGACCCAGTACTTC. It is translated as CASTPDRMGETQYF.

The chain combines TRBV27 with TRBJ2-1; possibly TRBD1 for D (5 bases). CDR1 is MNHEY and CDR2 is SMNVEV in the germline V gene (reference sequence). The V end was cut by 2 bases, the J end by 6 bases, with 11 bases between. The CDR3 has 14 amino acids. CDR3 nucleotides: TGTGCCAGCAGTTTACGTGACAGTTTCAATGAGCAGTTCTTC. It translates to CASSLRDSFNEQFF.

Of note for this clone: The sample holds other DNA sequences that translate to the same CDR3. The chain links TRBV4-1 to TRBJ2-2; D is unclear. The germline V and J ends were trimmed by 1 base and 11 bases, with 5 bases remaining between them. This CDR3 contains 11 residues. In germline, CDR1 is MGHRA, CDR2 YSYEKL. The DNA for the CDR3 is TGCGCCAGCAGCCAAGTTGGAGAGCTGTTTTTT. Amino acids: CASSQVGELFF.

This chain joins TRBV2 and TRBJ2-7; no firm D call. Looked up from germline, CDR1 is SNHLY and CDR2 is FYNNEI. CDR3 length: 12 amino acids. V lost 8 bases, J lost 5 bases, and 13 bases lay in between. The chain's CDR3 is CASEPDRDEQYF. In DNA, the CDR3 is TGTGCCAGCGAGCCTGATAGGGACGAGCAGTACTTC.

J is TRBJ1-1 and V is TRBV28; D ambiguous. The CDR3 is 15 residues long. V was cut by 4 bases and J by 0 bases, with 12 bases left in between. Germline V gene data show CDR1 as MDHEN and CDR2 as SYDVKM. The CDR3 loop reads CASSSNWEVNTEAFF. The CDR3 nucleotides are TGTGCCAGCAGTTCCAATTGGGAGGTGAACACTGAAGCTTTCTTT.

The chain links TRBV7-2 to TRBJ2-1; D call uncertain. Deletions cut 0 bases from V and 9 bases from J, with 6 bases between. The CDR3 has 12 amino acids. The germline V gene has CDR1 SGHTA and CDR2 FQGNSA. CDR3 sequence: CASSLAWVEQFF. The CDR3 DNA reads TGTGCCAGCAGCTTAGCGTGGGTTGAGCAGTTCTTC.

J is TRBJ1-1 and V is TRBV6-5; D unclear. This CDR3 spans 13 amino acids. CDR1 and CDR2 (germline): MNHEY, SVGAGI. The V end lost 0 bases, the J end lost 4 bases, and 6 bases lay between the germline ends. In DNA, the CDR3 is TGTGCCAGCAGTTACTCGTGGTCCACTGAAGCTTTCTTT. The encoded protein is CASSYSWSTEAFF.

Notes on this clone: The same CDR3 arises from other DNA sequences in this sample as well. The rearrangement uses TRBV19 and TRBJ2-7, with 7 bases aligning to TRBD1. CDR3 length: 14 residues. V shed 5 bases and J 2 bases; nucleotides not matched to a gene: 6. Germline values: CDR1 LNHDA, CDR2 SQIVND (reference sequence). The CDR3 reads CASSSRDRAYEQYF. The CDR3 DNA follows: TGTGCCAGTAGTTCCCGGGACAGAGCCTACGAGCAGTACTTC.

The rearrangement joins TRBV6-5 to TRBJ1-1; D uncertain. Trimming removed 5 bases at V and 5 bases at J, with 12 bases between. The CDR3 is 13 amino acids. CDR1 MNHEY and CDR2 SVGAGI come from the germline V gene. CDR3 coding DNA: TGTGCCAGCAGTCCGATGGACGGGACTGAAGCTTTCTTT. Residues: CASSPMDGTEAFF.

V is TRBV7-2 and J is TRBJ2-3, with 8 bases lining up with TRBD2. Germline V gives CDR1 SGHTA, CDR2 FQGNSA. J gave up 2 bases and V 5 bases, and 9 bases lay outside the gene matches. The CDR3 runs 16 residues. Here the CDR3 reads CASSLALAGTTDTQYF. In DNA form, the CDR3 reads TGTGCCAGCAGCCTCGCCCTAGCGGGCACCACAGATACGCAGTATTTT.

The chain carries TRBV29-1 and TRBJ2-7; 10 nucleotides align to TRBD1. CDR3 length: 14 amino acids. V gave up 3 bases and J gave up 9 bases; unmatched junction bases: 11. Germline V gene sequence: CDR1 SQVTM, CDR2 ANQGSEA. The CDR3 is CSVDPPGQGFGQYF. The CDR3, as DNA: TGCAGCGTTGACCCTCCGGGACAGGGGTTTGGGCAGTACTTC.

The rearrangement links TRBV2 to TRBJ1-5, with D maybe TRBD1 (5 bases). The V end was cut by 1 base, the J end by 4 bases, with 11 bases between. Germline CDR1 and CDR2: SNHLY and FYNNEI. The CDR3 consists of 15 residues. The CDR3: CASSEGQGANQPQHF. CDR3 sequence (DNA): TGTGCCAGCAGTGAAGGGCAGGGAGCAAATCAGCCCCAGCATTTT.

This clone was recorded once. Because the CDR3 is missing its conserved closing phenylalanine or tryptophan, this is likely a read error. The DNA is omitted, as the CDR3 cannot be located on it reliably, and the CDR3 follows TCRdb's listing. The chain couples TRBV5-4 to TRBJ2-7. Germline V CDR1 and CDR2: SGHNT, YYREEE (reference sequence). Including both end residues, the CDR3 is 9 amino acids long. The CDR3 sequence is CASSLGTSL.

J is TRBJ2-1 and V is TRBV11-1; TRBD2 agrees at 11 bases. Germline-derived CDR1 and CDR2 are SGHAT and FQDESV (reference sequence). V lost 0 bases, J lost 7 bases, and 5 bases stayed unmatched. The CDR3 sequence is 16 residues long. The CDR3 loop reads CASSLAASGGRNEQFF. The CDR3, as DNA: TGTGCCAGCAGCTTAGCGGCTAGCGGGGGGAGAAATGAGCAGTTCTTC.

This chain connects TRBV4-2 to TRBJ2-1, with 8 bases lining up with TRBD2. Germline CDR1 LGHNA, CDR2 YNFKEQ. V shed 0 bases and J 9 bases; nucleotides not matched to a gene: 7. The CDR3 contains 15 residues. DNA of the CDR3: TGTGCCAGCAGCCAAGAGCCAAGCGGGGGCGGTGAGCAGTTCTTC. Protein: CASSQEPSGGGEQFF.

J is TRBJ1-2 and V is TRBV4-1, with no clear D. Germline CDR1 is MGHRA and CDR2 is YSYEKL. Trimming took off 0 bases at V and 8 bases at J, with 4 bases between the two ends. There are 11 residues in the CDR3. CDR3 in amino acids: CASSQESGYTF. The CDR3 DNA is TGCGCCAGCAGCCAAGAATCCGGCTACACCTTC.

The CDR3, as DNA: TGTGCCAGCAGCTTAGATAGGGCGTTAGGCGGTTCAGATACGCAGTATTTT. Translated, it gives CASSLDRALGGSDTQYF. This chain connects TRBV11-3 to TRBJ2-3; no reliable D call. The CDR3 is 17 amino acids. Germline loops: CDR1 SGHNT, CDR2 YENEEA. Trimming shortened V by 0 bases and J by 4 bases, and 17 bases separated the two germline ends.

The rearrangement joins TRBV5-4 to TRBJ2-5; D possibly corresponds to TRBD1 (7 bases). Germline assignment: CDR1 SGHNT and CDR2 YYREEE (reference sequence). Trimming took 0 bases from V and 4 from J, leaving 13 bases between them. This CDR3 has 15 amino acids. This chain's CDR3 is CASSLGSGGLETQYF. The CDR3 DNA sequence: TGTGCCAGCAGCTTGGGGTCAGGGGGGTTAGAGACCCAGTACTTC.

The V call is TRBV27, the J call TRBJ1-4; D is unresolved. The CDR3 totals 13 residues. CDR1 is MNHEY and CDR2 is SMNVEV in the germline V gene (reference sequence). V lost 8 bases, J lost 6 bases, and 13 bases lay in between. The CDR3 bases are TGTGCCAGCGCGGAGGGAAATTATGAAAAACTGTTTTTT. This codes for CASAEGNYEKLFF.

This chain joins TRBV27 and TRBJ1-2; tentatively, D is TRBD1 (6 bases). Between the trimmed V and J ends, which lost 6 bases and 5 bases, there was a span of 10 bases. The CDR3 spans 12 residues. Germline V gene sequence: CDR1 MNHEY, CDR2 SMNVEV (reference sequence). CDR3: CASSDTGYGYTF. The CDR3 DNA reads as TGTGCCAGCAGCGATACAGGGTATGGCTACACCTTC.

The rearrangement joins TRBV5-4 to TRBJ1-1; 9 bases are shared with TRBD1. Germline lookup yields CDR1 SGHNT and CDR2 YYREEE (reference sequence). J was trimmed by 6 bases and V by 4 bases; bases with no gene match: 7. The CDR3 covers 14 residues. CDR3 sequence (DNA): TGTGCCAGCAGCGAAGGGACAGGGTACGCTGAAGCTTTCTTT. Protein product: CASSEGTGYAEAFF.

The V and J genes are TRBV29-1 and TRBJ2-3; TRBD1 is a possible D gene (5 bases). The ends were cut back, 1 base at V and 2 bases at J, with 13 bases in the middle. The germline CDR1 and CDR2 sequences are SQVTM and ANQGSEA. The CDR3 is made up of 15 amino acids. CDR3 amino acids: CSVEGGELYTDTQYF. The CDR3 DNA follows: TGCAGCGTTGAAGGGGGCGAACTTTACACAGATACGCAGTATTTT.

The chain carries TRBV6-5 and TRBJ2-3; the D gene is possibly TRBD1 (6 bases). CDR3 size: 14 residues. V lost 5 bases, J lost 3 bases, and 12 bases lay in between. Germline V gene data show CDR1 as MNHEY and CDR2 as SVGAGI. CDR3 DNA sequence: TGTGCCAGCAGTCTACAGGGCGCAACAGATACGCAGTATTTT. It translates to CASSLQGATDTQYF.

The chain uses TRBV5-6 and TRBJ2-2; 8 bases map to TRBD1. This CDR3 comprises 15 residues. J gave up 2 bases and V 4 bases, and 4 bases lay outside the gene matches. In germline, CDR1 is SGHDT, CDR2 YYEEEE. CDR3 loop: CASSPTGANTGELFF. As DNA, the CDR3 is TGTGCCAGCAGCCCGACAGGGGCCAACACCGGGGAGCTGTTTTTT. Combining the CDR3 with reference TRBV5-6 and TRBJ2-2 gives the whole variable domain DAGVTQSPTHLIKTRGQQVTLRCSPKSGHDTVSWYQQALGQGPQFIFQYYEEEERQRGNFPDRFSGHQFPNYSSELNVNALLLGDSALYLCASSPTGANTGELFFGEGSRLTVL.